This T cell receptor (beta chain) was found in a study of human T cells and chemical hapten exposure. On the study more broadly: Sensitization applied 2% DPC to approximately 2 cm by approximately 2 cm of upper inner arm skin. Small discrepancies in pooled library volume mainly accounted for the varying TCR yields per sample.

CDR1 and CDR2 from the germline V gene are MNHNS and SASEGT. This CDR3 region has 13 residues. The ends were cut back, 3 bases at V and 8 bases at J, with 13 bases in the middle. Time point in this sample: patch test 1, 2 weeks after DPC sensitization. Treatment reported: therapeutic diphenylcyclopropenone sensitization with weekly scalp DPC. Blood draws came first, before each patch test. The template was total RNA from unfractionated whole blood. Each CDR3 protein gets one entry after TCRdb re-called the RACE reads with MiXCR. The sample has 340,000 or so distinct CDR3 sequences; 6% to 8.5% are singletons.

This sample comprised whole blood, obtained in connection with sensitization to the hapten diphenylcyclopropenone (DPC). The chain carries TRBV6-1 and TRBJ1-2, with a weak D call TRBD1 (6 bases). This TCR was sampled from a young woman with alopecia areata. Some clones in this sample may be carry-over from other donors' samples. The CDR3: CASSERQAGGYTF. The DNA of the CDR3 is TGTGCCAGCAGTGAGAGACAGGCCGGGGGCTACACCTTC.